These 15 T cell receptor beta chains originate from one sample sequenced in a study of CD8 T cells in ankylosing spondylitis. TCRdb itself ran the 5' RACE reads through MiXCR, one entry per CDR3 protein. The sample yields roughly 670,000 distinct CDR3 sequences, around 20% seen once. For these TCRs, the target antigens are not known. General study points: It appeared that ankylosing spondylitis blood was characterized by a TCR beta motif of several highly homologous variants.

The sample was blood, either unsorted or a sorted T cell fraction (not recorded which). The source is a male donor with ankylosing spondylitis.

This clonotype was detected only once. This rearrangement joins TRBV7-6 to TRBJ1-2, with D possibly being TRBD1 (5 bases). Germline CDR1 is SGHVS and CDR2 is FNYEAQ. The germline V and J ends were trimmed by 1 base and 8 bases, with 14 bases remaining between them. The CDR3 consists of 14 residues. The CDR3 DNA reads as TGTGCCAGCAGCTTAGGGGGCAGGGTCGACGGCTACACCTTC. Its protein product is CASSLGGRVDGYTF.

This clonotype was found a few times. V gene TRBV29-1 combines with J gene TRBJ2-1, with TRBD2 identical over 10 bases. The CDR3 spans 17 residues. V shed 7 bases, J shed 9 bases, and the junction held 21 bases outside the gene matches. The germline gives CDR1 SQVTM, CDR2 ANQGSEA. The CDR3 DNA reads as TGCAGCGCCCGGGGAGGGCTAGCGGGAGTGGTGATTGGTGAGCAGTTCTTC. This gives the protein CSARGGLAGVVIGEQFF.

This clonotype has more than one count but fewer than ten. The chain couples TRBV6-2 or TRBV6-3 to TRBJ2-7; D gene unclear. The CDR3 sequence is 13 residues long. The germline CDR1 and CDR2 sequences are MNHEY and SVGEGT. The ends were cut back, 6 bases at V and 3 bases at J, with 12 bases in the middle. In DNA form, the CDR3 reads TGTGCCAGCAGGAGAGTCCACAGCTACGAGCAGTACTTC. Amino acids: CASRRVHSYEQYF.

Turning to this clonotype: A read error may explain this, as a much larger clone is one base away. This CDR3 reads CASSFGDRVSTEAFF. As DNA, the CDR3 is TGTGCCAGCAGCTTCGGGGACAGGGTGAGCACTGAAGCTTTCTTT. The J gene is TRBJ1-1, the V gene TRBV7-9; 9 bases fit TRBD1. The V segment lost 3 bases and the J segment 4 bases; nucleotides outside the gene matches: 6. This CDR3 has 15 residues. Germline V gives CDR1 SEHNR, CDR2 FQNEAQ (reference sequence).

This clonotype appeared a few times. The chain's CDR3 is CASSGRTGGFGYGYTF. DNA of the CDR3: TGTGCCAGCAGTGGAAGGACAGGCGGATTCGGCTATGGCTACACCTTC. The chain recombines TRBV25-1 with TRBJ1-2; TRBD1 matches at 7 bases. The CDR3 loop spans 16 amino acids. CDR1 is MGHDK, CDR2 SYGVNS, per germline. J was trimmed by 4 bases and V by 4 bases; bases with no gene match: 12.

This clonotype was detected only a few times. V usage is TRBV15 and J usage is TRBJ2-2; 7 nucleotides agree with TRBD2. Germline V CDR1 and CDR2: LNHNV, YYDKDF (reference sequence). The length of the CDR3 is 15 residues. With 3 bases clipped from V and 7 bases from J, the junction kept 8 bases outside the gene matches. CDR3 protein: CATSREAGSNGELFF. The CDR3, as DNA: TGTGCCACCAGCAGGGAAGCGGGATCTAACGGGGAGCTGTTTTTT.

This clonotype was seen a few times. This sequence joins TRBV20-1 and TRBJ1-5; D gene ambiguous. Trimming removed 7 bases from V and 6 bases from J, with 13 bases in between. CDR3 size: 12 residues. CDR1 and CDR2 (germline): DFQATT, SNEGSKA (reference sequence). In DNA, the CDR3 is TGCAGTGTAGGGCCGGGGAGTCAGCCCCAGCATTTT. Residues: CSVGPGSQPQHF.

The V gene is TRBV20-1, the J gene TRBJ2-5; weak D call: TRBD2 (6 bases). In germline, CDR1 is DFQATT, CDR2 SNEGSKA (reference sequence). The CDR3 consists of 11 residues. The V and J ends lost 7 bases and 0 bases respectively, with 6 bases between them. CDR3 sequence (DNA): TGCAGTGGGACTAACCAAGAGACCCAGTACTTC. It yields the protein CSGTNQETQYF.

The chain combines TRBV20-1 with TRBJ2-3; 7 nucleotides agree with TRBD2. From germline, CDR1 is DFQATT and CDR2 SNEGSKA (reference sequence). The V segment lost 1 base and the J segment 6 bases; nucleotides outside the gene matches: 22. CDR3 length: 19 residues. CDR3 DNA: TGCAGTGCTAGAGGATGGGGACCTAGCGCCGGCGGGGGTCCCGATACGCAGTATTTT. Protein product: CSARGWGPSAGGGPDTQYF.

The chain joins TRBV9 to TRBJ2-5; a weak D match, TRBD2 (6 bases). V was trimmed by 6 bases and J by 0 bases, leaving 15 bases between them. Germline V lookup: CDR1 SGDLS, CDR2 YYNGEE. The CDR3 extends over 15 amino acids. The CDR3 DNA sequence: TGTGCCAGCACCCCCGGGATAGCGGACCAAGAGACCCAGTACTTC. It yields the protein CASTPGIADQETQYF.

V gene TRBV20-1 combines with J gene TRBJ2-3; 9 positions agree with TRBD2. The CDR3 loop spans 17 amino acids. V shed 2 bases and J 2 bases; nucleotides not matched to a gene: 11. In germline, CDR1 is DFQATT, CDR2 SNEGSKA (reference sequence). The CDR3 loop is CSARLHNLAGYTDTQYF. In DNA, the CDR3 is TGCAGTGCTAGACTCCACAACCTAGCGGGGTACACAGATACGCAGTATTTT.

This clonotype has only a few counts. The V and J genes are TRBV4-3 and TRBJ2-1; D may be TRBD2 (5 bases). Trimming left V 0 bases short and J 5 bases short, with 17 bases between. This CDR3 is 17 amino acids long. Germline CDR1 and CDR2: LGHNA and YSLEER. This chain's CDR3 is CASSQDNIASSNNEQFF. The CDR3 DNA reads as TGCGCCAGCAGCCAAGATAATATCGCTAGCAGTAACAATGAGCAGTTCTTC.

The gene calls are TRBV2 and TRBJ2-6; 8 bases agree with TRBD1. Germline V gene lookup returns CDR1 SNHLY and CDR2 FYNNEI. The CDR3 runs to 18 residues. The trim removed 4 bases at V and 0 bases at J, leaving 8 bases unmatched. This chain's CDR3 is CASSAPTGAPSGANVLTF. DNA of the CDR3: TGTGCCAGCAGTGCCCCGACAGGGGCCCCCTCTGGGGCCAACGTCCTGACTTTC.

This clonotype was found a few times. The V and J genes are TRBV5-4 and TRBJ2-1; 7 nucleotides match TRBD2. Germline V gene lookup returns CDR1 SGHNT and CDR2 YYREEE (reference sequence). V shed 2 bases, J shed 2 bases, and the junction held 7 bases outside the gene matches. The CDR3 has 16 amino acids. The CDR3 DNA reads TGTGCCAGCAGCTTCCGGGACTACAGGACCTACAATGAGCAGTTCTTC. This sequence encodes CASSFRDYRTYNEQFF.

The gene calls are TRBV5-1 and TRBJ2-3; the D is unclear. Trimming cost V 0 bases and J 2 bases, with 13 bases left between them. Germline V gives CDR1 SGHRS, CDR2 YFSETQ. The CDR3 is 16 amino acids. The CDR3: CASSLGPAYNTDTQYF. The CDR3 region has the DNA TGCGCCAGCAGCTTGGGCCCTGCGTATAACACAGATACGCAGTATTTT.